The 9 T cell receptor beta chains listed next were all sequenced from one sample in a study of T cell repertoires in cytomegalovirus infection. TCRdb passed the reads through MiXCR, listing each CDR3 protein once. This table holds 150,000 or so distinct CDR3 sequences, 5% to 6.5% found once. The sequencing sample was made of PBMCs. Receptors originate from a human donor in good health (CMV status not recorded). Some clones in this sample may be carry-over from other donors' samples.

A few counts support this clonotype. J is TRBJ2-5 and V is TRBV29-1; 9 bases fit TRBD1. In germline, CDR1 is SQVTM, CDR2 ANQGSEA. Trimming cost V 4 bases and J 5 bases; bases outside gene matches: 5. The CDR3 runs to 13 residues. The CDR3 region has the DNA TGCAGCGTTGCGGGACAGGGTTTGGAGACCCAGTACTTC. Translating it yields CSVAGQGLETQYF.

This clonotype was counted ten times or more. The genes are TRBV7-8 and TRBJ2-1, with D tentatively TRBD2 (5 bases). The CDR3 loop spans 14 amino acids. V dropped 4 bases and J dropped 8 bases, with 15 bases sitting between them. Germline V gives CDR1 SGHVS, CDR2 FQNEAQ. CDR3 protein: CASSSLRGLDEQFF. Written as DNA, the CDR3 is TGTGCCAGCAGCTCGTTGAGAGGGCTGGATGAGCAGTTCTTC.

In its sample, this clonotype was seen many times. V gene TRBV19 combines with J gene TRBJ2-2, with 7 positions matching TRBD1. V lost 6 bases, J lost 0 bases, and 4 bases stayed unmatched. The CDR3 consists of 15 residues. The germline gives CDR1 LNHDA, CDR2 SQIVND (reference sequence). The CDR3 here is CASSEGQPNTGELFF. The CDR3 DNA follows: TGTGCCAGTAGCGAGGGACAGCCGAACACCGGGGAGCTGTTTTTT. Full variable domain (remainder filled in from reference TRBV19 and TRBJ2-2): DGGITQSPKYLFRKEGQNVTLSCEQNLNHDAMYWYRQDPGQGLRLIYYSQIVNDFQKGDIAEGYSVSREKKESFPLTVTSAQKNPTAFYLCASSEGQPNTGELFFGEGSRLTVL.

The genes are TRBV7-9 and TRBJ2-7; 9 bases map to TRBD2. Germline V lookup: CDR1 SEHNR, CDR2 FQNEAQ (reference sequence). V lost 5 bases to trimming and J lost 5 bases; unmatched junction nucleotides: 10. CDR3 length: 15 residues. The CDR3 region has the DNA TGTGCCAGCAGCATCTCCGGGACTAGCATCCACGAGCAGTACTTC. It encodes CASSISGTSIHEQYF.

This clonotype has only a few counts. The chain carries TRBV7-3 and TRBJ2-3; 7 bases align to TRBD2. The germline V gene has CDR1 SGHTA and CDR2 FQGTGA. The CDR3 totals 12 residues. V was clipped by 2 bases and J by 8 bases; unmatched bases: 1. In nucleotides, the CDR3 is TGTGCCAGCAGCTTAGGGGAGGGTACGCAGTATTTT. Protein sequence: CASSLGEGTQYF.

This clonotype was seen at least ten times. J is TRBJ2-5 and V is TRBV19; either TRBD1 or TRBD2 may supply D (5 bases each). The germline V and J ends were trimmed by 1 base and 5 bases, with 11 bases remaining between them. The germline CDR1 and CDR2 sequences are LNHDA and SQIVND (reference sequence). This CDR3 region has 14 residues. The CDR3 nucleotides are TGTGCCAGTAGTATAGGACGGGGCCGGGAGACCCAGTACTTC. Protein: CASSIGRGRETQYF. Complete variable domain (other parts from reference TRBV19 and TRBJ2-5): DGGITQSPKYLFRKEGQNVTLSCEQNLNHDAMYWYRQDPGQGLRLIYYSQIVNDFQKGDIAEGYSVSREKKESFPLTVTSAQKNPTAFYLCASSIGRGRETQYFGPGTRLLVL.

There are many counts of this clonotype. The chain combines TRBV10-3 with TRBJ2-1, with 11 bases that match TRBD1. The CDR3 sequence is 15 residues long. The V and J ends lost 6 bases and 7 bases, in that order; junction bases with no gene match: 8. Germline values: CDR1 ENHRY, CDR2 SYGVKD. Written as DNA, the CDR3 is TGTGCCATCAGCTCTGAGGACAGGGGGCCAAATGAGCAGTTCTTC. This translates into CAISSEDRGPNEQFF.

This clonotype was seen ten or more times. The CDR3 here is CASSLGGAHGDTQYF. The CDR3 DNA follows: TGTGCCAGCAGCTTGGGAGGGGCTCATGGAGATACGCAGTATTTT. V and J are TRBV7-2 and TRBJ2-3; 7 nucleotides align to TRBD2. J gave up 5 bases and V 3 bases, and 8 bases lay outside the gene matches. This CDR3 contains 15 residues. Germline-derived CDR1 and CDR2 are SGHTA and FQGNSA.

This clonotype was detected ten times or more. V gene TRBV12-3 or TRBV12-4 combines with J gene TRBJ1-2; D possibly corresponds to TRBD1 (5 bases). The germline V and J ends were trimmed by 6 bases and 8 bases, with 16 bases remaining between them. This CDR3 comprises 13 residues. CDR3 bases: TGTGCCAGCAGCCCAGACAGACGGAGGGGCTACACCTTC. It is translated as CASSPDRRRGYTF.